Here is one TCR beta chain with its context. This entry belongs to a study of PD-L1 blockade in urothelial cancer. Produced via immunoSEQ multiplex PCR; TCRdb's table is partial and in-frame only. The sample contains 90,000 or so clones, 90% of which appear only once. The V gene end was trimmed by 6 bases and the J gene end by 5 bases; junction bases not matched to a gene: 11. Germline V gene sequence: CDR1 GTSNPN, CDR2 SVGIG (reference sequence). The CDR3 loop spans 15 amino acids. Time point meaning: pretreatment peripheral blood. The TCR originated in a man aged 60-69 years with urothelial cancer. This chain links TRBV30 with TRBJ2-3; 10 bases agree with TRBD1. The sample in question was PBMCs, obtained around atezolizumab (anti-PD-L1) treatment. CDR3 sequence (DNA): TGTGCCTGTTACCCTCCGGGACAGGGGAGAGATACGCAGTATTTT. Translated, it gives CACYPPGQGRDTQYF.